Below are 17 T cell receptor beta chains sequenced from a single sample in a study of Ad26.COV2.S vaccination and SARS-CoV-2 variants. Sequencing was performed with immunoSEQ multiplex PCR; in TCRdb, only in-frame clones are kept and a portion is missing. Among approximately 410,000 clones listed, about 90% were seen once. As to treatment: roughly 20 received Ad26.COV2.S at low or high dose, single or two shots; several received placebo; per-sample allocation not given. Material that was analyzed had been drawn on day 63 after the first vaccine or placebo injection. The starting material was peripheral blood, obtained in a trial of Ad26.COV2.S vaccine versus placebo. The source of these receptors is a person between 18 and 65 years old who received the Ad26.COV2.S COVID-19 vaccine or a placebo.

CDR3 sequence (DNA): TGTGCCAGTAGCGGGGGGAGCTCCTACGAGCAGTACTTC. This sequence encodes CASSGGSSYEQYF. The V call is TRBV19, the J call TRBJ2-7, with 7 bases matching TRBD2. The CDR3 contains 13 residues. CDR1 is LNHDA and CDR2 is SQIVND in the germline V gene (reference sequence). The trim removed 6 bases at V and 0 bases at J, leaving 2 bases unmatched.

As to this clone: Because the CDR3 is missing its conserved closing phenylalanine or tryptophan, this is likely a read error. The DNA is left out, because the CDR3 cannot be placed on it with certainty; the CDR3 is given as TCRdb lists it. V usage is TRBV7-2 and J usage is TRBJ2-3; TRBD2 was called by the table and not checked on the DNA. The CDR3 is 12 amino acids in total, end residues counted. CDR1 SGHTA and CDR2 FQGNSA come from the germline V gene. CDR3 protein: CASSREGLAGRI.

DNA of the CDR3: TGTGCCAGCAGGTCTTCGGAAAACTATGGCTACACCTTC. It encodes CASRSSENYGYTF. J is TRBJ1-2 and V is TRBV25-1, with D uncertain. The CDR3 covers 13 residues. Trimming stripped 6 bases from V and 2 bases from J, with 10 bases between. CDR1 MGHDK and CDR2 SYGVNS come from the germline V gene.

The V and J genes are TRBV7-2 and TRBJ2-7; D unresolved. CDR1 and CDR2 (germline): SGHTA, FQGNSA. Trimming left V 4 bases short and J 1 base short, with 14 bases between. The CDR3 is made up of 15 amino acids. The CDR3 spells CASSSIPGPSYEQYF. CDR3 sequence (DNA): TGTGCCAGCAGCTCGATACCCGGGCCTTCCTACGAGCAGTACTTC.

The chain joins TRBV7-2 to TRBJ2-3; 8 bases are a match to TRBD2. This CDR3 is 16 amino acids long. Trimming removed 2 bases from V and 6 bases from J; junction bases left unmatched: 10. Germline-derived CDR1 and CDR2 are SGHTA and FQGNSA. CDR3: CASSLIVAGPGDTQYF. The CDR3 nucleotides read TGTGCCAGCAGCTTAATCGTAGCGGGGCCCGGGGATACGCAGTATTTT.

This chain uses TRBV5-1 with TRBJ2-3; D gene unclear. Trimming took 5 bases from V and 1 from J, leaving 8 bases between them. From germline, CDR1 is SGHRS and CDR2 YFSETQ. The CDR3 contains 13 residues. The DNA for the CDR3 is TGCGCCAGCAGAGGAACTGGCACAGATACGCAGTATTTT. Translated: CASRGTGTDTQYF.

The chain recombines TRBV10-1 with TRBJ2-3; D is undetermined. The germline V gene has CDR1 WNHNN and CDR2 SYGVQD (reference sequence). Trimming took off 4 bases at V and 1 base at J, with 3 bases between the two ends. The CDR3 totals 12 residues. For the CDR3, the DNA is TGCGCCAGCAGTGCTCGCACAGATACGCAGTATTTT. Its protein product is CASSARTDTQYF.

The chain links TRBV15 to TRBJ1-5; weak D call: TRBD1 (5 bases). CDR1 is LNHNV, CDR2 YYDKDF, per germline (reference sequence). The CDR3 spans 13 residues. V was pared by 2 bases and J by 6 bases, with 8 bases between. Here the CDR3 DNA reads TGTGCCACCAGCAGACAGGGCCGTCAGCCCCAGCATTTT. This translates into CATSRQGRQPQHF.

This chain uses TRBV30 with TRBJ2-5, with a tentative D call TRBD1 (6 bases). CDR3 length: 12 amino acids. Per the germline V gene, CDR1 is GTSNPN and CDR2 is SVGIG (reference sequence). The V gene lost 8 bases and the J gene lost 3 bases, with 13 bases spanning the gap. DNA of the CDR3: TGTGCCATAGGACAGATAGAAGAGACCCAGTACTTC. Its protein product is CAIGQIEETQYF.

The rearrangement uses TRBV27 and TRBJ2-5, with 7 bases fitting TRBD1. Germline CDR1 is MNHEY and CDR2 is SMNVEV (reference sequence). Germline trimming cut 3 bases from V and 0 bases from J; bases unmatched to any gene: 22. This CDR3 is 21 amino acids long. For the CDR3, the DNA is TGTGCCAGCAGTTTCCAGATTAGGACAGGTAAGGAACTGAGCAACCAAGAGACCCAGTACTTC. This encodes CASSFQIRTGKELSNQETQYF.

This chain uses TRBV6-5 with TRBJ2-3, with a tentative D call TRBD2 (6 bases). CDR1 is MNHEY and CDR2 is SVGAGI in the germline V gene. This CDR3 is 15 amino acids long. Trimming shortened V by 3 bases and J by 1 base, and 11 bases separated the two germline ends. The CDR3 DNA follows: TGTGCCAGCAGTTATGACGGGGGACGCACAGATACGCAGTATTTT. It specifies CASSYDGGRTDTQYF.

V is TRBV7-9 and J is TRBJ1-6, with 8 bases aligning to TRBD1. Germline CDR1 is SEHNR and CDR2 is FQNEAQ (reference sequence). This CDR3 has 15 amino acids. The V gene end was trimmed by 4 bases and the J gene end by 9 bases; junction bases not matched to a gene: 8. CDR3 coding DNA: TGTGCCAGCAGCTCGCTGACAGGGGAGGCTTCACCCCTCCACTTT. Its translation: CASSSLTGEASPLHF.

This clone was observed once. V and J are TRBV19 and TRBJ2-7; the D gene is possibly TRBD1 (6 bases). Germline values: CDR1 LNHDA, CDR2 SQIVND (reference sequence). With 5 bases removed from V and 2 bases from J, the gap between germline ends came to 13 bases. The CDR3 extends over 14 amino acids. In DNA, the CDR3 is TGTGCCAGTAGTCCGATGGACAGTACCTACGAGCAGTACTTC. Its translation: CASSPMDSTYEQYF. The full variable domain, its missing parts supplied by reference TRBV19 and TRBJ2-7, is DGGITQSPKYLFRKEGQNVTLSCEQNLNHDAMYWYRQDPGQGLRLIYYSQIVNDFQKGDIAEGYSVSREKKESFPLTVTSAQKNPTAFYLCASSPMDSTYEQYFGPGTRLTVT.

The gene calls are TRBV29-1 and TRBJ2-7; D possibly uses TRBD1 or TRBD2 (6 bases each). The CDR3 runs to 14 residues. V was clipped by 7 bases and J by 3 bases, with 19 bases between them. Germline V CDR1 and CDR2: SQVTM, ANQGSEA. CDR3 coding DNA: TGCAGCGCTCACACGGGGGCGGCAAACTACGAGCAGTACTTC. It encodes CSAHTGAANYEQYF.

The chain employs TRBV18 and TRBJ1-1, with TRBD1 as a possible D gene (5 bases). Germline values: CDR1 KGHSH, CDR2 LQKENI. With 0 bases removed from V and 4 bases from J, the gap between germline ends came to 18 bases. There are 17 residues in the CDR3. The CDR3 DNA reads TGTGCCAGCTCACCACCTGCTTACATTACAGGAGGCACTGAAGCTTTCTTT. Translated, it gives CASSPPAYITGGTEAFF.

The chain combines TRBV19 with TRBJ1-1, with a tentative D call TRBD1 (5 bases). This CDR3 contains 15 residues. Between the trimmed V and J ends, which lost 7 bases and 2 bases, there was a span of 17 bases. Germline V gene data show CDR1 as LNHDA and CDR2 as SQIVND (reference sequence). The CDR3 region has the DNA TGTGCCAGTAAGATAGGAACAGGACTAAACACTGAAGCTTTCTTT. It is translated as CASKIGTGLNTEAFF.

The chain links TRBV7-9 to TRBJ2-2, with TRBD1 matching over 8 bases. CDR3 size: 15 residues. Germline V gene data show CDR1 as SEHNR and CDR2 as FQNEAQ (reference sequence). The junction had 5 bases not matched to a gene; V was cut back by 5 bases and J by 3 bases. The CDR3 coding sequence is TGTGCCAGCAGCCCCCTGGGACAGGACACCGGGGAGCTGTTTTTT. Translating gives CASSPLGQDTGELFF.